These T cell receptor beta chains were read from a single sample in a study of beta chain features in type 1 diabetes. Only in-frame clones appear in the TCRdb table, and some are missing; sequencing was by immunoSEQ multiplex PCR. The sample carries 970,000 or so clones, roughly 15% recorded once. The sample taken for sequencing was naive CD4+ T cells from blood. The receptors were sampled from a woman under 30 in good health. Each CDR3 is given with its conserved first and last residue. D genes are given only for firm matches. Clone size, where shown, is once, few, many, or a class for clones that have expanded.

CDR3 protein	CDR3 DNA	D gene	clone size	J gene	V gene
CASSLAGTAFFF	TGTGCCAGCAGCTTGGCCGGGACAGCCTTTTTCTTC	TRBD1	NA	TRBJ2-4	TRBV5-6
CASSYTSGRVNEQFF	TGCGCCAGCAGCTATACTAGCGGGAGAGTCAATGAGCAGTTCTTC	TRBD2	NA	TRBJ2-1	TRBV5-1
CAISPTTSGSQETQYF	TGTGCCATCAGTCCCACGACTAGCGGGAGCCAAGAGACCCAGTACTTC	TRBD2	few	TRBJ2-5	TRBV10-3
CASSQEVATYNEQFF	TGTGCCAGCAGCCAAGAGGTAGCGACCTACAATGAGCAGTTCTTC	NA	NA	TRBJ2-1	TRBV5-4
CASSLASGPSQPQHF	TGTGCTAGCAGCTTAGCGTCAGGGCCCAGTCAGCCCCAGCATTTT	NA	NA	TRBJ1-5	TRBV7-7
CASSQTLSLQHF	TGTGCCAGTAGTCAAACCCTTTCCCTTCAGCATTTT	NA	few	TRBJ1-5	TRBV19
CASSYWTEYQETQYF	TGTGCCAGCAGCTATTGGACGGAGTACCAAGAGACCCAGTACTTC	NA	NA	TRBJ2-5	TRBV7-9
CASRDGTAYGYTF	TGTGCAAGTCGCGACGGGACAGCCTATGGCTACACCTTC	NA	few	TRBJ1-2	TRBV12-2
CASSLAVQETQYF	TGTGCCAGCAGCTTAGCCGTTCAAGAGACCCAGTACTTC	NA	NA	TRBJ2-5	TRBV7-2
CASSGSVVFGLLATNEKLFF	TGTGCCAGCAGTGGTTCCGTAGTATTCGGCCTTTTAGCAACTAATGAAAAACTGTTTTTT	NA	once	TRBJ1-4	TRBV6-1
CASSLKGEDTQYF	TGTGCCAGCAGCTTAAAGGGGGAAGATACGCAGTATTTT	NA	NA	TRBJ2-3	TRBV7-3
CATSREGIGELFF	TGTGCCACCAGCAGAGAAGGGATCGGGGAGCTGTTTTTT	NA	NA	TRBJ2-2	TRBV15
CASSSRPSGKDTQYF	TGTGCCAGCAGCTCCCGTCCTAGCGGGAAAGATACGCAGTATTTT	TRBD2	few	TRBJ2-3	TRBV9
CASSLRGRQETQYF	TGTGCCAGCAGCTTACGGGGGCGACAAGAGACCCAGTACTTC	NA	NA	TRBJ2-5	TRBV7-3
CASSLRRTDTQYF	TGTGCCAGCAGCCTCCGGCGCACAGATACGCAGTATTTT	NA	NA	TRBJ2-3	TRBV5-4
CASSPGLRYEQYF	TGTGCCAGCAGCCCGGGGCTTCGGTACGAGCAGTACTTC	NA	few	TRBJ2-7	TRBV7-2